Following are 15 T cell receptor beta chains from one sample sequenced in a study of blood T cell repertoires in COVID-19 (dated by TCRdb to 2020 to 2022). Library construction relied on the immunoSEQ multiplex PCR assay. Entries here come from immuneACCESS through TCRdb and include only in-frame sequences with V and J called. Some clones fail to appear in such tables; in the studies checked, an unresolved V gene covers under half of the shortfall, and the cause of the remainder is unknown. Recorded for this sample are about 190,000 clones; less than 80% of them occurred a single time. Of the sample, roughly 12% falls within the top ten clones. The specimen sequenced was peripheral blood. These receptors were obtained from a woman in her forties or fifties with acute or convalescent COVID-19.

This clone was detected only once. This chain joins TRBV5-1 and TRBJ1-1, with D perhaps matching TRBD1 (6 bases). The CDR3 extends over 15 amino acids. Germline V lookup: CDR1 SGHRS, CDR2 YFSETQ. Trimming shortened V by 1 base and J by 6 bases, and 16 bases separated the two germline ends. The DNA for the CDR3 is TGCGCCAGCAGCTTGACAGGGCCCCGAGGGGCTGAAGCTTTCTTT. This codes for CASSLTGPRGAEAFF.

V is TRBV5-4 and J is TRBJ1-2; D possibly corresponds to TRBD1 (5 bases). The CDR3 is made up of 12 amino acids. V was trimmed by 9 bases and J by 3 bases, leaving 12 bases between them. Germline V gene lookup returns CDR1 SGHNT and CDR2 YYREEE (reference sequence). The CDR3 region has the DNA TGTGCCACAGGGCAGGCATACTATGGCTACACCTTC. This encodes CATGQAYYGYTF.

The chain couples TRBV25-1 to TRBJ1-4, with a tentative D call TRBD1 (6 bases). The CDR3 length is 16 residues. The germline V and J ends were trimmed by 3 bases and 1 base, with 12 bases remaining between them. Germline-derived CDR1 and CDR2 are MGHDK and SYGVNS. In DNA form, the CDR3 reads TGTGCCAGCAGTGAGGAACAGGGCGGAACTAATGAAAAACTGTTTTTT. This sequence encodes CASSEEQGGTNEKLFF.

The chain combines TRBV30 with TRBJ2-7, with D possibly TRBD1 on 5 matching bases. V was shortened by 0 bases and J by 3 bases, with 15 bases between the two germline ends. The CDR3 loop spans 15 amino acids. Germline CDR1 reads GTSNPN; CDR2 reads SVGIG (reference sequence). The CDR3 sequence is CAWSVGSGFYYEQYF. Here the CDR3 DNA reads TGTGCCTGGAGTGTAGGGTCAGGGTTTTACTACGAGCAGTACTTC.

This chain links TRBV19 with TRBJ1-1, with a possible D match to TRBD1 (6 bases). V lost 8 bases, J lost 6 bases, and 16 bases lay in between. This CDR3 region has 13 residues. The germline CDR1 and CDR2 sequences are LNHDA and SQIVND (reference sequence). This CDR3 reads CASVGRGVPEAFF. The CDR3 nucleotides are TGTGCCAGTGTGGGGAGGGGGGTCCCTGAAGCTTTCTTT.

The V gene is TRBV2, the J gene TRBJ1-4; possible D gene TRBD1, 6 bases. Germline CDR1 SNHLY, CDR2 FYNNEI. Between the trimmed V and J ends, which lost 1 base and 3 bases, there was a span of 12 bases. CDR3 length: 16 residues. DNA of the CDR3: TGTGCCAGCAGTGAAGGACCAGGGGCCGCTAATGAAAAACTGTTTTTT. It translates to CASSEGPGAANEKLFF.

This chain joins TRBV30 and TRBJ2-1; 12 nucleotides agree with TRBD2. This CDR3 has 15 residues. V lost 5 bases, J lost 11 bases, and 13 bases stayed unmatched. Germline CDR1 is GTSNPN and CDR2 is SVGIG (reference sequence). This CDR3 reads CAWAALRLAGAQQFF. Written as DNA, the CDR3 is TGTGCCTGGGCCGCCTTAAGACTAGCGGGGGCCCAGCAGTTCTTC. The full variable domain, in which reference TRBV30 and TRBJ2-1 provide the parts outside the CDR3, is SQTIHQWPATLVQPVGSPLSLECTVEGTSNPNLYWYRQAAGRGLQLLFYSVGIGQISSEVPQNLSASRPQDRQFILSSKKLLLSDSGFYLCAWAALRLAGAQQFFGPGTRLTVL.

The chain recombines TRBV18 with TRBJ2-1; 12 positions match TRBD2. Per the germline V gene, CDR1 is KGHSH and CDR2 is LQKENI. The CDR3 sequence is 15 residues long. J gave up 5 bases and V 4 bases, and 3 bases lay outside the gene matches. CDR3 amino acids: CASSQGLAGHNEQFF. The CDR3 DNA follows: TGTGCCAGCTCACAAGGACTAGCGGGGCACAATGAGCAGTTCTTC.

The chain is built from TRBV30 and TRBJ2-5; 10 positions match TRBD2. V lost 0 bases and J lost 4; bases outside the gene matches: 2. Germline V gene lookup returns CDR1 GTSNPN and CDR2 SVGIG (reference sequence). CDR3 length: 14 amino acids. This CDR3 reads CAWSVGLAVETQYF. As DNA, the CDR3 is TGTGCCTGGAGTGTAGGACTAGCGGTAGAGACCCAGTACTTC.

The chain combines TRBV19 with TRBJ2-6, with 8 bases matching TRBD1. Germline V gene data show CDR1 as LNHDA and CDR2 as SQIVND (reference sequence). V lost 6 bases and J lost 0; bases outside the gene matches: 13. The CDR3 is 19 amino acids. DNA for the CDR3: TGTGCCAGTAGGACCTTTGACAGGGGAGGCCACTCTGGGGCCAACGTCCTGACTTTC. It translates to CASRTFDRGGHSGANVLTF.

This rearrangement joins TRBV6-1 to TRBJ2-6; 7 nucleotides line up with TRBD2. The length of the CDR3 is 16 residues. Germline V gene data show CDR1 as MNHNS and CDR2 as SASEGT. Trimming took 2 bases from V and 2 from J; bases not matched to a gene: 3. CDR3 in DNA: TGTGCCAGCAGTGAAAGGGGAGGGACTGGGGCCAACGTCCTGACTTTC. Its protein is CASSERGGTGANVLTF.

This chain links TRBV15 with TRBJ2-1; TRBD2 matches at 8 bases. V lost 0 bases to trimming and J lost 8 bases; unmatched junction nucleotides: 12. The CDR3 loop spans 17 amino acids. CDR1 is LNHNV and CDR2 is YYDKDF in the germline V gene (reference sequence). CDR3 protein: CATSRDLAGFSGDEQFF. In DNA form, the CDR3 reads TGTGCCACCAGCAGAGATTTAGCGGGGTTCTCAGGGGATGAGCAGTTCTTC.

In nucleotides, the CDR3 is TGTGCCAGCAGCGTTAGTGATAATTCACCCCTCCACTTT. Protein sequence: CASSVSDNSPLHF. This chain connects TRBV9 to TRBJ1-6, with no clear D. Trimming cost V 2 bases and J 5 bases, with 5 bases left between them. The germline V gene encodes CDR1 SGDLS and CDR2 YYNGEE. This CDR3 comprises 13 residues.

This clone was counted once. Distinct nucleotide sequences in the sample also encode this CDR3. The rearrangement uses TRBV27 and TRBJ1-1; weak D call: TRBD1 (5 bases). The CDR3 totals 14 residues. V lost 5 bases and J lost 2, with 12 bases in between. Germline assignment: CDR1 MNHEY and CDR2 SMNVEV (reference sequence). The CDR3 here is CASSLRGGNTEAFF. DNA for the CDR3: TGTGCCAGCAGTCTACGGGGGGGAAACACTGAAGCTTTCTTT.

There are a few counts of this clone. CDR3 region: CASSQGDTRYSPLHF. The CDR3 DNA is TGTGCCAGCAGCCAAGGGGACACTCGTTATTCACCCCTCCACTTT. The chain uses TRBV3-1 (or the pseudogene TRBV3-2) and TRBJ1-6, with a weak D call TRBD1 (6 bases). CDR1 is LGHDT and CDR2 is YNNKEL in the germline V gene (reference sequence). V was shortened by 1 base and J by 8 bases, with 12 bases between the two germline ends. This CDR3 spans 15 amino acids.